The entry below describes one T cell receptor beta chain. Distinct nucleotide sequences in the sample also encode this CDR3. This table comes from immunoSEQ multiplex PCR, and its TCRdb copy is limited to in-frame clones, with some not included. The table has some 2,500,000 clones, around 90% seen once. The CDR3 consists of 12 residues. V lost 6 bases and J lost 4; bases outside the gene matches: 0. Germline V CDR1 and CDR2: MDHEN, SYDVKM. This entry is derived from a study of shared clonotypes between healthy human individuals. The V call is TRBV28, the J call TRBJ1-2; TRBD1 matches 9 bases. The sequence derives from a man younger than 30 in good health. Some clones in this sample may be carry-over from other donors' samples. Sequenced material: naive CD4+ T cells from PBMCs. Indicated subset: CD45RA+ positively selected. The CDR3 DNA reads as TGTGCCAGCAGGGGACAGGGCTATGGCTACACCTTC. Its protein product is CASRGQGYGYTF.